This T cell receptor (beta chain) was identified during a study of CD8 T cells in Susac syndrome. Points from the study as a whole: Among people with Susac, CD8+ clonal expansion was greatest in TEMRA cells and active patients.

As concerns this clonotype: No antigen is known for it.

Random hexamers were used to reverse transcribe 0.5 to 1 ug of RNA. An immunoSEQ multiplex PCR generated amplified TCR beta CDR3 products spanning 54 Vbeta and 13 Jbeta. TCRdb redid the calling of the immunoSEQ multiplex PCR reads with MiXCR, one entry per CDR3 protein. The repertoire holds 70,000 to 100,000 distinct CDR3 sequences, approximately 96% seen once, with 0.55% to 0.75% in the top ten. Germline V gene data show CDR1 as SGHRS and CDR2 as YFSETQ. This CDR3 is 15 amino acids long. The V end was cut by 4 bases, the J end by 6 bases, with 18 bases between. Input material: CD8+ T cells from PBMCs. This chain joins TRBV5-1 and TRBJ2-3; D perhaps matches TRBD2 (6 bases). This TCR was recovered from a human donor with Susac syndrome. The CDR3, as DNA: TGCGCCAGCAGCGTAGGGACTCCCCAGGTGGATACGCAGTATTTT. Residues: CASSVGTPQVDTQYF.